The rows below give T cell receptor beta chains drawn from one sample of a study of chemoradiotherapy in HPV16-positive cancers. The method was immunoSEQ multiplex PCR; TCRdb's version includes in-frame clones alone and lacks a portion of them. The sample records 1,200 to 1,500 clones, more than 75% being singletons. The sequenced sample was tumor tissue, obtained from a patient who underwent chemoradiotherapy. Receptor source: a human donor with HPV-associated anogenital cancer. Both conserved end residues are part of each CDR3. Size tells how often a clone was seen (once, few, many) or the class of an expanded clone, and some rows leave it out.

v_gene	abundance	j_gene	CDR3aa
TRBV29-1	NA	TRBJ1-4	CSVQFGGREKLFF
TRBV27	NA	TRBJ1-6	CASSLTPTDYYNSPLHF
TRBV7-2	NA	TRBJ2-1	CASSFEGTSGGYEQFF
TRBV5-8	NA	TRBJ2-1	CASSSPRAGGTSYNEQFF
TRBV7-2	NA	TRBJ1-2	CASSRPTSYGYTF
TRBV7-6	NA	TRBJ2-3	CASSLGYDTDTQYF
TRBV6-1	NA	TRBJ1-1	CASIGGPGAFF
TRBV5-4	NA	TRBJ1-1	CASSREGEAFF
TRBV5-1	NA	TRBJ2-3	CASNTGLGTDTQYF
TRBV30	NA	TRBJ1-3	CALDRSSGNTIYF
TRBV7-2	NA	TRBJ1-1	CASREDMNTEAFF
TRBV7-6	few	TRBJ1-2	CASSPPRGSGYTF
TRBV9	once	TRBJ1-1	CAPTSGGLDTEAFF
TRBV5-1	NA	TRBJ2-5	CASRSAGDSAKTQYF
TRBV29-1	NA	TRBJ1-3	CSAVTGSSGNTIYF
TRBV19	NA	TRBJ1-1	CASSFFDFNTEAFF
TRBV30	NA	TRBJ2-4	CASQKDRDGLTF